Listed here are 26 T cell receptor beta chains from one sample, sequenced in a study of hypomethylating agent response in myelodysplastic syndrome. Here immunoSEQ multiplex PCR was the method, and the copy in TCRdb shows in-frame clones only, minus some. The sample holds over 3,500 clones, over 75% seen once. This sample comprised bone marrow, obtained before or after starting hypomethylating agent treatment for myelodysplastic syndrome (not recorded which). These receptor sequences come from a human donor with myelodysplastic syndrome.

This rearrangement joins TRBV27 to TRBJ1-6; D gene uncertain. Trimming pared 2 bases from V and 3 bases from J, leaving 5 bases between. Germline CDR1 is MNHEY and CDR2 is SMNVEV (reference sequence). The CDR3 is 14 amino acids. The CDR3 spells CASSLGDYNSPLHF. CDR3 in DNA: TGTGCCAGCAGTTTAGGCGACTATAATTCACCCCTCCACTTT.

CDR3 sequence (DNA): TGCGCCAGCAGCGACAATCCGGGGTTAAACACCGGGGAGCTGTTTTTT. Translating gives CASSDNPGLNTGELFF. V and J are TRBV5-1 and TRBJ2-2; D possibly corresponds to TRBD2 (5 bases). V was trimmed by 4 bases and J by 2 bases, leaving 15 bases between them. The V gene's germline CDR1 is SGHRS and CDR2 YFSETQ. CDR3 length: 16 residues.

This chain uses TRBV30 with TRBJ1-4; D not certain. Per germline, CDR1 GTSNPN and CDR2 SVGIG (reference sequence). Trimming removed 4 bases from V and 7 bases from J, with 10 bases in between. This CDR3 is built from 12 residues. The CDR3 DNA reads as TGTGCCTGGAAGGGTCAATTTGAAAAACTGTTTTTT. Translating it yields CAWKGQFEKLFF.

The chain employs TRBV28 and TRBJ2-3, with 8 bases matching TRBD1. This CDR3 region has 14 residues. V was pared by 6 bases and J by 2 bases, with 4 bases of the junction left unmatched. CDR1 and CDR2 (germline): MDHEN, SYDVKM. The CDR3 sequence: CASSTGGYTDTQYF. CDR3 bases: TGTGCCAGCAGCACAGGGGGATACACAGATACGCAGTATTTT.

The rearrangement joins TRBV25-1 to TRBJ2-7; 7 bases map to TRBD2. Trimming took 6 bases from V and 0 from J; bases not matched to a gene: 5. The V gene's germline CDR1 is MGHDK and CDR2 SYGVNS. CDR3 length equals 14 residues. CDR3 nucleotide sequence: TGTGCCAGCAGCCACAGCGGGGACTCCTACGAGCAGTACTTC. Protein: CASSHSGDSYEQYF.

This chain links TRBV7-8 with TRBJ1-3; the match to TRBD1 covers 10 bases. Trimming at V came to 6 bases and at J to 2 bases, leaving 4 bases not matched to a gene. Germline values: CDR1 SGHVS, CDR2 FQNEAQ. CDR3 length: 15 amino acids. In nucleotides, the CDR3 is TGTGCCAGCAGGAGCGGGACAGGGGCTGGAAACACCATATATTTT. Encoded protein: CASRSGTGAGNTIYF.

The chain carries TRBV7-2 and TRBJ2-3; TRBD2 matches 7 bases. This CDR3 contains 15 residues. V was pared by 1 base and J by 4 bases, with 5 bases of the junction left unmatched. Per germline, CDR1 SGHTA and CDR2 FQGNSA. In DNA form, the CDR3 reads TGTGCCAGCAGCTTAGGGGGAGGGTCGTCAGATACGCAGTATTTT. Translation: CASSLGGGSSDTQYF.

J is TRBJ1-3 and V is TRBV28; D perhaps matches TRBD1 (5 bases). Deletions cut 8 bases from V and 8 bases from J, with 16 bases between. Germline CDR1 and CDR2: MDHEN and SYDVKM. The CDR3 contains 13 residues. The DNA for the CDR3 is TGTGCCAGCCCCGACTCAAGGGGACACACCATATATTTT. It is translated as CASPDSRGHTIYF.

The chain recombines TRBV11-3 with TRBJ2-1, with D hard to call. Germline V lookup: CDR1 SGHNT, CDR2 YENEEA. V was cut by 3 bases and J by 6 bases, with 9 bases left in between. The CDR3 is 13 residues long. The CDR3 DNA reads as TGTGCCAGCAGCTTTACGGCGGCCAATGAGCAGTTCTTC. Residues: CASSFTAANEQFF.

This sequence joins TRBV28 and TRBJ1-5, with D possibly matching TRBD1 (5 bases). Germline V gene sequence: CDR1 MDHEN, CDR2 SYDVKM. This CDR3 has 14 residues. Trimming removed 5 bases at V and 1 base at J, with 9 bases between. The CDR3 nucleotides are TGTGCCAGCAGTCCCGGGGGGAGCAATCAGCCCCAGCATTTT. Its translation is CASSPGGSNQPQHF.

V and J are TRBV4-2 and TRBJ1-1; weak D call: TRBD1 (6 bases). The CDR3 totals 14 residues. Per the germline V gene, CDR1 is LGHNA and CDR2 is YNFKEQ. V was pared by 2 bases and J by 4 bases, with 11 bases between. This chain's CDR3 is CASSQTGPGTEAFF. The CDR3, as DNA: TGTGCCAGCAGCCAAACAGGGCCGGGCACTGAAGCTTTCTTT.

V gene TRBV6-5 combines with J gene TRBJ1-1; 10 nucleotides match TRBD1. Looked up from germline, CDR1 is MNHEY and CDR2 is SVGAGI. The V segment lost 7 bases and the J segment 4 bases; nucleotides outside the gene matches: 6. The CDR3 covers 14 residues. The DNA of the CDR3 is TGTGCCAGCAACATCGGGACAGGGGCCACTGAAGCTTTCTTT. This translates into CASNIGTGATEAFF.

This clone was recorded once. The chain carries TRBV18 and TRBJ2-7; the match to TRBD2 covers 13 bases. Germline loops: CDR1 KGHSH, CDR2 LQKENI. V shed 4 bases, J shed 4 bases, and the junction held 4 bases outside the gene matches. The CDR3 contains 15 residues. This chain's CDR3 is CASSRGLAGEYEQYF. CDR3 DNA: TGTGCCAGCTCACGAGGACTAGCGGGGGAGTACGAGCAGTACTTC.

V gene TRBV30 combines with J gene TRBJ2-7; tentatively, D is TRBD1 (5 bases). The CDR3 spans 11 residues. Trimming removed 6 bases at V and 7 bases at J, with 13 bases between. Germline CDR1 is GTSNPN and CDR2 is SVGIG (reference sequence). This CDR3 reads CACLLGAEQYF. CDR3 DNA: TGTGCCTGCCTTCTTGGGGCGGAGCAGTACTTC.

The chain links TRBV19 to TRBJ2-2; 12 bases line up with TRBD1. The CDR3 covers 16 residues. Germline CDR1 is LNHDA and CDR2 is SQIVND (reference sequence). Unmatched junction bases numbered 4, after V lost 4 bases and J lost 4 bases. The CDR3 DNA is TGTGCCAGTAGTAGAGGGACAGGGGGCATCACCGGGGAGCTGTTTTTT. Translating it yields CASSRGTGGITGELFF. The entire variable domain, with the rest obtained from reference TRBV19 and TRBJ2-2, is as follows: DGGITQSPKYLFRKEGQNVTLSCEQNLNHDAMYWYRQDPGQGLRLIYYSQIVNDFQKGDIAEGYSVSREKKESFPLTVTSAQKNPTAFYLCASSRGTGGITGELFFGEGSRLTVL.

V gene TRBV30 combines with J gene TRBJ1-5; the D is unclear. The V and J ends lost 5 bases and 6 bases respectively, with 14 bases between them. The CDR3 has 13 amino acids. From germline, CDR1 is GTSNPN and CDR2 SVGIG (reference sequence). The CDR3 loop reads CAWEGGYGQPQHF. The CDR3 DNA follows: TGTGCCTGGGAGGGAGGCTACGGTCAGCCCCAGCATTTT.

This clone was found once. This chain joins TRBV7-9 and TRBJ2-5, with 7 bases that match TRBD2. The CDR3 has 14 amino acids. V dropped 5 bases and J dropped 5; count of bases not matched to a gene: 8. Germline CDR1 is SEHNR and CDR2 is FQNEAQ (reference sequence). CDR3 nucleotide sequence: TGTGCCAGCAGCCTCAGTGGGGGGGATGAGACCCAGTACTTC. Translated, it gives CASSLSGGDETQYF. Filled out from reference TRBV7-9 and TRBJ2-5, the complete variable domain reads DTGVSQNPRHKITKRGQNVTFRCDPISEHNRLYWYRQTLGQGPEFLTYFQNEAQLEKSRLLSDRFSAERPKGSFSTLEIQRTEQGDSAMYLCASSLSGGDETQYFGPGTRLLVL.

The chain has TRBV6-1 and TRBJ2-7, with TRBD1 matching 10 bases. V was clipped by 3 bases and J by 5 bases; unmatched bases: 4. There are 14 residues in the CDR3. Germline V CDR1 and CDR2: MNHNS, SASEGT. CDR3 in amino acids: CASSDGTGDDEQYF. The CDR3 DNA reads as TGTGCCAGCAGTGACGGGACAGGGGACGACGAGCAGTACTTC.

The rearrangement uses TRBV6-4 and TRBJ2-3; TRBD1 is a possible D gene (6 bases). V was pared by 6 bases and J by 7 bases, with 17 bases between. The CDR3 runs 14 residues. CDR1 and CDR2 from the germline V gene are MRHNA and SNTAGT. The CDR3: CASSAGPGTNTQYF. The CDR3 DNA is TGTGCCAGCAGCGCCGGACCAGGGACAAATACGCAGTATTTT.

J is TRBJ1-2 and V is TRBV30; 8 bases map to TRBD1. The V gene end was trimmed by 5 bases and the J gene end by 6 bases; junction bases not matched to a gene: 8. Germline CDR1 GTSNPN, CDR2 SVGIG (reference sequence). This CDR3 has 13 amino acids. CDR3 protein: CAWSLTGEDGYTF. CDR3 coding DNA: TGTGCCTGGTCGTTGACAGGGGAGGATGGCTACACCTTC.

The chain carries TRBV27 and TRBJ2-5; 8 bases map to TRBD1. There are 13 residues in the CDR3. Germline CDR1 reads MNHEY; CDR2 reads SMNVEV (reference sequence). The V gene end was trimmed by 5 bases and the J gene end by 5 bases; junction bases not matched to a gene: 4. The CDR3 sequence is CASSMTGAETQYF. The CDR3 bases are TGTGCCAGCAGTATGACAGGGGCCGAGACCCAGTACTTC.

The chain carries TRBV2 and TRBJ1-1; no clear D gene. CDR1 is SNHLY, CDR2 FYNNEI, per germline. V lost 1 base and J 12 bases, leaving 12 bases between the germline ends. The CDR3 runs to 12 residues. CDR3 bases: TGTGCCAGCAGTGAAGAAGTAGGGAGAACTTTCTTT. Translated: CASSEEVGRTFF.

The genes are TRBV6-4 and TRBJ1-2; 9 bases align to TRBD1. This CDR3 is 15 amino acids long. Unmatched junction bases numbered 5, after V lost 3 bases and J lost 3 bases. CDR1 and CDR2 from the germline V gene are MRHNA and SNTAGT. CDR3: CASSEGDRADYGYTF. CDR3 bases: TGTGCCAGCAGTGAGGGGGACAGGGCAGACTATGGCTACACCTTC.

The CDR3 nucleotides read TGTGCCAGTAGTATAGCTCAAACTGGGGCCAACGTCCTGACTTTC. Protein: CASSIAQTGANVLTF. This chain connects TRBV19 to TRBJ2-6; D is ambiguous. This CDR3 has 15 residues. V gave up 1 base and J gave up 2 bases, with 6 bases separating them. In germline, CDR1 is LNHDA, CDR2 SQIVND (reference sequence).

The chain's CDR3 is CASSLATGGASRTEAFF. The CDR3 DNA follows: TGTGCCAGCAGCTTGGCTACAGGGGGCGCCTCTAGGACTGAAGCTTTCTTT. The V call is TRBV7-8, the J call TRBJ1-1; TRBD1 agrees at 9 bases. Germline V gene sequence: CDR1 SGHVS, CDR2 FQNEAQ. V lost 3 bases, J lost 5 bases, and 13 bases stayed unmatched. The CDR3 spans 17 residues.

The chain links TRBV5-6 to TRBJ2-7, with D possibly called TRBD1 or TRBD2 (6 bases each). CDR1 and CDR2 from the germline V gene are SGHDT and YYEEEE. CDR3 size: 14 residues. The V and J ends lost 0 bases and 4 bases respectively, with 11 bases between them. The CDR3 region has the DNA TGTGCCAGCAGCTTGGCGCGGGACACATACGAGCAGTACTTC. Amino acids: CASSLARDTYEQYF.